This TCR beta chain was found in a study of blood T cells in healthy people across ages. The V and J ends lost 0 bases and 8 bases, in that order; junction bases with no gene match: 12. Looked up from germline, CDR1 is MGHRA and CDR2 is YSYEKL. This CDR3 comprises 16 residues. Then a second PCR, running about 7 to 11 cycles, was carried out with a sample-barcoded 5' primer and a J-beta primer mix. Via MiXCR, TCRdb re-called the 5' RACE reads, giving one row per CDR3 protein. The sample has about 720,000 distinct CDR3 sequences; 20% to 25% are singletons. The clonotype was recovered from a man between 65 and 80 years old in good health. V is TRBV4-1 and J is TRBJ1-2, with 7 bases that match TRBD1. Source material: blood. Written as DNA, the CDR3 is TGCGCCAGCAGCCAAGAGGGGACAGTTAGAACTCGGGGCTACACCTTC. This sequence encodes CASSQEGTVRTRGYTF.